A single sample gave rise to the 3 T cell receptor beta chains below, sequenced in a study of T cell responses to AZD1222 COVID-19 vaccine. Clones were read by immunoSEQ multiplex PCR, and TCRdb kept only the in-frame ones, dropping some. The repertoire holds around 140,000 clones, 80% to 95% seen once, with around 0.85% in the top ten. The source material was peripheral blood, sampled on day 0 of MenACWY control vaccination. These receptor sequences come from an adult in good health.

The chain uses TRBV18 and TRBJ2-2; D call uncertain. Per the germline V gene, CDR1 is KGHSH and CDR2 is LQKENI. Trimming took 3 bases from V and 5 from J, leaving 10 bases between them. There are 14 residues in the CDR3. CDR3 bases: TGTGCCAGCTCACCGGTCCCTACAACCGGGGAGCTGTTTTTT. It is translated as CASSPVPTTGELFF.

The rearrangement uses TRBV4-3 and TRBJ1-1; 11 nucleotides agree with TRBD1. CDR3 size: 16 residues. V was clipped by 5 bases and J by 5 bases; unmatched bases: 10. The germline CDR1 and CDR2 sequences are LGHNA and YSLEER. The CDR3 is CASSIFRTGGQTEAFF. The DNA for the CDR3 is TGCGCCAGCAGCATCTTCCGGACAGGGGGCCAGACTGAAGCTTTCTTT.

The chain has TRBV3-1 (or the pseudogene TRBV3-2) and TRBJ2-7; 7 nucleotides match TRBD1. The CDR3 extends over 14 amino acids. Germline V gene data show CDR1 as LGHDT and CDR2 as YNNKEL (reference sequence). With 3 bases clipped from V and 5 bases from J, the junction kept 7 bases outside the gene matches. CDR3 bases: TGTGCCAGCAGCCAGACGGACAGGACGAACGAGCAGTACTTC. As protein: CASSQTDRTNEQYF.